This paragraph covers one TCR beta chain sequence. This entry belongs to a study of blood T cell repertoires in COVID-19. Whole-study context: The cDNA or gDNA used as material had been derived from T cells, B-cell-depleted T cells, or PBMCs.

This CDR3 is built from 14 residues. The junction had 5 bases not matched to a gene; V was cut back by 0 bases and J by 8 bases. The V gene's germline CDR1 is SGHNT and CDR2 YYREEE (reference sequence). Per the study methods: Nucleated cell number was recorded as an estimate derived from reference gene primer amplification. Clones were sequenced by immunoSEQ multiplex PCR, and TCRdb holds only the in-frame ones, with some missing. The DNA was the basis for D and trimming; V, J and clone size are from that table. This table holds 110,000 to 150,000 clones, approximately 91% found once. V and J are TRBV5-4 and TRBJ2-1; TRBD1 matches 7 bases. The sequenced sample was peripheral blood. This clonotype was obtained from a man aged 45-65 years with active or convalescent COVID-19. CDR3 sequence: CASSLGQGSDEQFF. The CDR3 nucleotides read TGTGCCAGCAGCTTGGGACAGGGTAGTGATGAGCAGTTCTTC.